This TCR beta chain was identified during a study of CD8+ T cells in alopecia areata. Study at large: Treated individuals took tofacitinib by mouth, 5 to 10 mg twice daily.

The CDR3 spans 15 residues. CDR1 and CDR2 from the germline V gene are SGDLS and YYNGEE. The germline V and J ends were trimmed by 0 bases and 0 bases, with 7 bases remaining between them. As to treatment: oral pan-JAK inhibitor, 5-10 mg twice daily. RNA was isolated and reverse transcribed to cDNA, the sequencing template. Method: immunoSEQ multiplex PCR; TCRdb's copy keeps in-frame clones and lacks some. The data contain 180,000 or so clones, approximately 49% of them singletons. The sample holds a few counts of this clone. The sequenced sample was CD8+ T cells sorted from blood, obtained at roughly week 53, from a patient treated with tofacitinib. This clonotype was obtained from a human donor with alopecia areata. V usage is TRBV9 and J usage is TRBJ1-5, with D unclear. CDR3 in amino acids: CASSVGGNSNQPQHF. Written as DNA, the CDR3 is TGTGCCAGCAGCGTAGGAGGGAATAGCAATCAGCCCCAGCATTTT.